This TCR beta chain comes out of a study of blood T cells in healthy people across ages. General study findings and limits: Older age coincided with a roughly linear decline in TCR beta diversity per million T cells.

A second PCR, run for about 7 to 11 cycles, used a sample-barcoded 5' primer plus a J-beta primer mix. With 12 random nucleotides, a template-switch adaptor tagged each individual cDNA molecule. TCRdb reprocessed the 5' RACE reads with MiXCR, giving one entry per CDR3 protein. Of fewer than 1,000,000 distinct CDR3 sequences detected, about 42% appear once; the ten largest clones hold about 19%. The CDR3 is 15 residues long. Germline loops: CDR1 SGHVS, CDR2 FQNEAQ. Trimming pared 5 bases from V and 7 bases from J, leaving 18 bases between. The study recruited healthy Caucasian donors from Russia who were aged about 6 to 90. In its sample, this clonotype was seen once. Its antigen remains unidentified.

The source is a man aged 55 to 69 in good health. Sequenced sample: blood. The chain is built from TRBV7-8 and TRBJ1-5; TRBD1 might be the D (5 bases). As DNA, the CDR3 is TGTGCCAGCAGCCTCGGGGGAGGGGCTTTACAGCCCCAGCATTTT. It yields the protein CASSLGGGALQPQHF. The full variable domain, completed using reference TRBV7-8 and TRBJ1-5, is GAGVSQSPRYKVAKRGQDVALRCDPISGHVSLFWYQQALGQGPEFLTYFQNEAQLDKSGLPSDRFFAERPEGSVSTLKIQRTQQEDSAVYLCASSLGGGALQPQHFGDGTRLSIL.